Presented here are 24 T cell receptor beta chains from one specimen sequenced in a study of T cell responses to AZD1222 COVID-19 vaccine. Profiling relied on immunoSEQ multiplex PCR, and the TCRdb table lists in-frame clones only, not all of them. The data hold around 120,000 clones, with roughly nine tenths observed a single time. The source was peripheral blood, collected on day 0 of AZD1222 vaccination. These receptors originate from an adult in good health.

Written as DNA, the CDR3 is TGTGCCAGTAGTGCTCGCAGACAGGGGATCTACGAGCAGTACTTC. This translates into CASSARRQGIYEQYF. The chain joins TRBV19 to TRBJ2-7; 8 nucleotides match TRBD1. This CDR3 has 15 amino acids. Germline V CDR1 and CDR2: LNHDA, SQIVND (reference sequence). V trimming: 5 bases; J trimming: 3 bases; junction bases outside the gene matches: 9.

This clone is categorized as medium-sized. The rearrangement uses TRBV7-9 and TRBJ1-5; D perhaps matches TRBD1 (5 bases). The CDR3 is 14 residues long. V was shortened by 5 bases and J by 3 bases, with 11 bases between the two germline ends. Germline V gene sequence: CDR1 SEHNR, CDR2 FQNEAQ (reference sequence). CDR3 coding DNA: TGTGCCAGCAGCGAGGACAAAGCCAATCAGCCCCAGCATTTT. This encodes CASSEDKANQPQHF.

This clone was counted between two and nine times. CDR3: CAWRGGDLNQPQHF. Written as DNA, the CDR3 is TGTGCCTGGAGAGGGGGCGATCTCAATCAGCCCCAGCATTTT. V and J are TRBV30 and TRBJ1-5, with 7 bases matching TRBD1. This CDR3 contains 14 residues. The germline gives CDR1 GTSNPN, CDR2 SVGIG (reference sequence). The V and J ends lost 3 bases and 3 bases, in that order; junction bases with no gene match: 5.

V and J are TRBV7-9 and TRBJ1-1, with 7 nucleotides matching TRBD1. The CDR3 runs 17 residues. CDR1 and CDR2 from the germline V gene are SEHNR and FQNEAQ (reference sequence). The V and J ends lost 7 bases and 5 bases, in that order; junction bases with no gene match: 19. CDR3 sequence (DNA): TGTGCCAGCACCCGGGGTACAGGGACAGCCCGAACGACTGAAGCTTTCTTT. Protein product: CASTRGTGTARTTEAFF.

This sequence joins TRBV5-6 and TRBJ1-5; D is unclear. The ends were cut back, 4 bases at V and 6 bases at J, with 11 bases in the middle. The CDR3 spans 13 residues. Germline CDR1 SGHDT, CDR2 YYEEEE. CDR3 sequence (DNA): TGTGCCAGCAGCCCCGCGGCGGGTCAGCCCCAGCATTTT. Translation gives CASSPAAGQPQHF.

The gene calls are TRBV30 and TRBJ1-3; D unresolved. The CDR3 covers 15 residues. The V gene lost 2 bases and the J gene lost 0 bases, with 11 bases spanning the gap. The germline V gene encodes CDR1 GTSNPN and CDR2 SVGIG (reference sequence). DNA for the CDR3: TGTGCCTGGAGTCGTTTGGGTAGCTCTGGAAACACCATATATTTT. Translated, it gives CAWSRLGSSGNTIYF.

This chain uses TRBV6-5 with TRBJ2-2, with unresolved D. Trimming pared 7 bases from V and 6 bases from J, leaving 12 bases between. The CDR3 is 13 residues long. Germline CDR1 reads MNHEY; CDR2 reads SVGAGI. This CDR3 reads CASNRGTAGELFF. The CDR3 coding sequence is TGTGCCAGCAATCGTGGAACTGCCGGGGAGCTGTTTTTT.

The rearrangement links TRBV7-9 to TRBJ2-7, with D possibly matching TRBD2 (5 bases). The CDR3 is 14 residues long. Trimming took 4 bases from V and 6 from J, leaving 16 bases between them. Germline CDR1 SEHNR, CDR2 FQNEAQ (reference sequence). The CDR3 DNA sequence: TGTGCCAGCAGCTCCGGGGTAGGGCTAGGCGAGCAGTACTTC. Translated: CASSSGVGLGEQYF. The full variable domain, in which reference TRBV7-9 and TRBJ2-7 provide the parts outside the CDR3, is DTGVSQNPRHKITKRGQNVTFRCDPISEHNRLYWYRQTLGQGPEFLTYFQNEAQLEKSRLLSDRFSAERPKGSFSTLEIQRTEQGDSAMYLCASSSGVGLGEQYFGPGTRLTVT.

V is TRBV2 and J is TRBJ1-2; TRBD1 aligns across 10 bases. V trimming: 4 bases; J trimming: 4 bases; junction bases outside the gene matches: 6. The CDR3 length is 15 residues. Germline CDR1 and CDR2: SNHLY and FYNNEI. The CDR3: CASSAGTGALYGYTF. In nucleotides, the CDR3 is TGTGCCAGCAGTGCCGGGACAGGGGCCCTCTATGGCTACACCTTC.

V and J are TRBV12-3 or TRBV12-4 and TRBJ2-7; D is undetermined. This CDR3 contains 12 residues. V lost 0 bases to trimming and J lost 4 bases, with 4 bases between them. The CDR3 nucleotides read TGTGCCAGCAGTTTAGCCGGATACGAGCAGTACTTC. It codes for CASSLAGYEQYF.

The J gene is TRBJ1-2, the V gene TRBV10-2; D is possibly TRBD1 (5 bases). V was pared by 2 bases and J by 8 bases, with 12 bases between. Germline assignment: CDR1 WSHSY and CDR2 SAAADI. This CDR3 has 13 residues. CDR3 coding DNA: TGCGCCAGCAGTGAGGTCCGGGAGGGGGGCTACACCTTC. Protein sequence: CASSEVREGGYTF.

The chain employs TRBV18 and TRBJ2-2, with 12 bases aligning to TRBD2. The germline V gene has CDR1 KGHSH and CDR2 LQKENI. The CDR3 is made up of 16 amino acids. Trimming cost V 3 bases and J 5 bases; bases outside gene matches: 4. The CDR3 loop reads CASSPLGTSGTGELFF. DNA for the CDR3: TGTGCCAGCTCACCGTTAGGGACTAGCGGGACCGGGGAGCTGTTTTTT.

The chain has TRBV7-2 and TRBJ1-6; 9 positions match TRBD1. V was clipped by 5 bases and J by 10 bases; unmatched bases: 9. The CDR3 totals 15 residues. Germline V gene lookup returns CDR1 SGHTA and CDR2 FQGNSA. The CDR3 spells CASSLGGTGLSPLHF. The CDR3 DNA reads TGTGCCAGCAGCCTAGGGGGGACAGGGTTATCACCCCTCCACTTT.

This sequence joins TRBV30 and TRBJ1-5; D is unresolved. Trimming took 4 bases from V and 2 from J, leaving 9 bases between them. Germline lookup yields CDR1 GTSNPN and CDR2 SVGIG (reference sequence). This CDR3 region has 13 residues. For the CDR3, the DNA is TGTGCCTGGAAGGAGGGTGGCAATCAGCCCCAGCATTTT. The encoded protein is CAWKEGGNQPQHF.

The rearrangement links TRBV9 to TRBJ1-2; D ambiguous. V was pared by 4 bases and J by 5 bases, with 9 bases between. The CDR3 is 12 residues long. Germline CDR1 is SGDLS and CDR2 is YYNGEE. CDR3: CASSREWYGYTF. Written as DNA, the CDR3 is TGTGCCAGCAGCCGTGAGTGGTATGGCTACACCTTC.

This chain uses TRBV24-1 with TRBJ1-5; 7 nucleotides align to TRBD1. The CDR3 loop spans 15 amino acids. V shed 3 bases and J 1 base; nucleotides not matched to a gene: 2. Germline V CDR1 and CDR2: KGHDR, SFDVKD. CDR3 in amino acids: CATSDPGQSNQPQHF. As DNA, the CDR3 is TGTGCCACCAGTGATCCGGGACAGAGCAATCAGCCCCAGCATTTT.

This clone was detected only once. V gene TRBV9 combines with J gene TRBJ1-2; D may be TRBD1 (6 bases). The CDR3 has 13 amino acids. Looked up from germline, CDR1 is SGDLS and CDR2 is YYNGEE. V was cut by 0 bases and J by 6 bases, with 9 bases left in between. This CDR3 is CASSVDRQDGYTF. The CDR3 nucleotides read TGTGCCAGCAGCGTAGACAGACAGGATGGCTACACCTTC.

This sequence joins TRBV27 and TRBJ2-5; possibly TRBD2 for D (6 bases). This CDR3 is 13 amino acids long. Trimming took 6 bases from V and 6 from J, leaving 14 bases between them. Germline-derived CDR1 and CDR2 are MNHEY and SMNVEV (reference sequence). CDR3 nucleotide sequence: TGTGCCAGCAGCAATGGGGGGAGACAGACCCAGTACTTC. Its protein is CASSNGGRQTQYF.

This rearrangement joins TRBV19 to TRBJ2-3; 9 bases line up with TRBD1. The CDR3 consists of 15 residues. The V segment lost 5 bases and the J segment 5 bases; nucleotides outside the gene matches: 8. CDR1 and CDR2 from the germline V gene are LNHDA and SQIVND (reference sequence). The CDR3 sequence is CASSARTGAGDTQYF. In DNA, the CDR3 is TGTGCCAGTAGTGCCCGGACAGGGGCGGGAGATACGCAGTATTTT. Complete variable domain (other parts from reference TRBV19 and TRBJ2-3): DGGITQSPKYLFRKEGQNVTLSCEQNLNHDAMYWYRQDPGQGLRLIYYSQIVNDFQKGDIAEGYSVSREKKESFPLTVTSAQKNPTAFYLCASSARTGAGDTQYFGPGTRLTVL.

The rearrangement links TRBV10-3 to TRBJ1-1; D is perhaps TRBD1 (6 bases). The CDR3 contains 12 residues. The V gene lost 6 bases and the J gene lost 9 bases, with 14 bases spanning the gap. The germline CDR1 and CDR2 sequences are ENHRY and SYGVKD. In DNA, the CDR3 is TGTGCCATCAGGGACAGAACCAGCCAAGCTTTCTTT. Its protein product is CAIRDRTSQAFF.

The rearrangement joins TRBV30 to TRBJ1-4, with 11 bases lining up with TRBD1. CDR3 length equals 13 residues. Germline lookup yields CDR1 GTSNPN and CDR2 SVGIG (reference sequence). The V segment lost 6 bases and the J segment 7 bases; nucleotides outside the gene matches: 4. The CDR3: CACSGQGAEKLFF. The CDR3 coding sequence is TGTGCCTGCTCCGGACAGGGGGCTGAAAAACTGTTTTTT.

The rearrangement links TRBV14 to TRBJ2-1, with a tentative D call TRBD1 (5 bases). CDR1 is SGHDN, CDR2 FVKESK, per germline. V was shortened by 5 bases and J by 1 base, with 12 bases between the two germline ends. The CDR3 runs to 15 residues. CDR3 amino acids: CASSVWGYSYNEQFF. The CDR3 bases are TGTGCCAGCAGCGTGTGGGGCTATTCCTACAATGAGCAGTTCTTC.

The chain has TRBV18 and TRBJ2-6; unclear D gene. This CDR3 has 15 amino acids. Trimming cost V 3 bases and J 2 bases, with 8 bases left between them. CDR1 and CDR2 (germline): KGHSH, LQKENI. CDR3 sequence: CASSPPSPGANVLTF. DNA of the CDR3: TGTGCCAGCTCACCGCCCAGCCCTGGGGCCAACGTCCTGACTTTC.

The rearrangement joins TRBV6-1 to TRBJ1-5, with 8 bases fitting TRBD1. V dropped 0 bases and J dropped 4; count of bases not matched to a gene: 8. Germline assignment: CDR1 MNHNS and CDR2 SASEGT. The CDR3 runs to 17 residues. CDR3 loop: CASSEAVQGARNQPQHF. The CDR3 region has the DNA TGTGCCAGCAGTGAAGCGGTCCAGGGGGCAAGGAATCAGCCCCAGCATTTT.